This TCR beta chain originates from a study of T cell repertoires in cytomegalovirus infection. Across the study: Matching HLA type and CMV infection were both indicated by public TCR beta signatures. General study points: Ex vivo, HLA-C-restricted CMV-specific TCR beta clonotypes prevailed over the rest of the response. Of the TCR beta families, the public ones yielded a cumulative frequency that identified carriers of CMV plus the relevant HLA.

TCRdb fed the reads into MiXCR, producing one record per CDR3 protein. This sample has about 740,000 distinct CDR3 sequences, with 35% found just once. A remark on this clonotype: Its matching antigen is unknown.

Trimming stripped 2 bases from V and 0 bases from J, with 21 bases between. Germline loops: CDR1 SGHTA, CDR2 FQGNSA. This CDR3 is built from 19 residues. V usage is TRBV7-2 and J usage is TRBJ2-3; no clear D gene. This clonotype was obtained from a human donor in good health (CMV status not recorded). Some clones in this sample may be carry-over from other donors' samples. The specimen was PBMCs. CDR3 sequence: CASSLRGRISVGSTDTQYF. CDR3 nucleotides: TGTGCCAGCAGCTTAAGAGGACGAATCAGCGTGGGGAGCACAGATACGCAGTATTTT.